This T cell receptor beta chain stems from a study of tumor-infiltrating lymphocytes in primary liver carcinoma. Study context: Those enrolled were patients of both sexes, who were aged 30 to 69 years.

Germline CDR1 is MDHEN and CDR2 is SYDVKM. J gave up 3 bases and V 3 bases, and 4 bases lay outside the gene matches. CDR3 length: 14 residues. A remark on this clonotype: Its cognate antigen is unknown.

RNA was extracted from whole blood without cell sorting, alongside germline DNA. Regarding the study as a whole: Significantly larger top-250-clone fractions were found in tumors than in blood (p = 0.039).

Total RNA (around 510 ng) served as template for TCR beta cDNA synthesis primed by a constant-region primer. Libraries covering TCR beta were generated through three nested multiplex PCR rounds (using a slightly modified ARM-PCR). PCR rounds one and two used TRBV1-TRBV30 forward primers with a C-beta reverse primer for about 11 cycles each. A single record per CDR3 protein comes from TCRdb applying MiXCR to the multiplex PCR reads. The sample lists approximately 330,000 distinct CDR3 sequences, 65% occurring once. The chain couples TRBV28 to TRBJ2-5, with 7 bases fitting TRBD2. The receptor comes from a man aged 35-49 years with primary liver carcinoma and hepatitis B virus infection. The sequencing input was peripheral blood. The CDR3 here is CASSFFAGEETQYF. The DNA of the CDR3 is TGTGCCAGCAGTTTCTTCGCGGGAGAAGAGACCCAGTACTTC.